The subject of this entry is one TCR beta chain. Antigen specificity is unknown. These data come from a study of a mutant IDH1 vaccine in newly diagnosed glioma. Only in-frame clones appear in the TCRdb table, and some are missing; sequencing was by immunoSEQ multiplex PCR. The data show about 41,000 clones, 85% to 90% seen once. This CDR3 spans 14 amino acids. Germline CDR1 is SGHTA and CDR2 is FQGNSA. Deletions cut 1 base from V and 6 bases from J, with 11 bases between. The time point: week 35, safety follow-up. Each vaccine dose was 300 ug of mutant IDH1 20-mer peptide, with topical imiquimod. Material: PBMCs, obtained from a glioma patient whose treatment included an IDH1 peptide vaccine. This clonotype was sampled from a man aged 40-50 years with glioma. The chain combines TRBV7-2 with TRBJ2-3; D gene ambiguous. The CDR3 coding sequence is TGTGCCAGCAGCTTAGAGTTTAGCAAGGATACGCAGTATTTT. As protein: CASSLEFSKDTQYF. Based on the CDR3 plus reference TRBV7-2 and TRBJ2-3, the full variable domain is GAGVSQSPSNKVTEKGKDVELRCDPISGHTALYWYRQSLGQGLEFLIYFQGNSAPDKSGLPSDRFSAERTGGSVSTLTIQRTQQEDSAVYLCASSLEFSKDTQYFGPGTRLTVL.